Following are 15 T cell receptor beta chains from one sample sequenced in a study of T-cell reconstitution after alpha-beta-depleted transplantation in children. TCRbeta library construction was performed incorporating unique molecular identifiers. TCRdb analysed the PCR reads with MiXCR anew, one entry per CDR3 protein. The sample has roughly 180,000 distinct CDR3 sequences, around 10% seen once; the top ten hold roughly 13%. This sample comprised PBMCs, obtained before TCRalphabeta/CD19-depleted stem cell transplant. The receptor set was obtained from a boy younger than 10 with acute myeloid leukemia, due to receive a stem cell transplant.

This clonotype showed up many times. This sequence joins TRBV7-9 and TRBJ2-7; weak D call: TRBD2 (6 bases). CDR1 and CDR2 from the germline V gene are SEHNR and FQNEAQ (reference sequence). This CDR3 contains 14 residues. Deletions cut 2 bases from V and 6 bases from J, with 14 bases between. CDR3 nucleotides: TGTGCCAGCAGCTTAAAGGCGGGGTCCCGCGAGCAGTACGTC. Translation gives CASSLKAGSREQYV.

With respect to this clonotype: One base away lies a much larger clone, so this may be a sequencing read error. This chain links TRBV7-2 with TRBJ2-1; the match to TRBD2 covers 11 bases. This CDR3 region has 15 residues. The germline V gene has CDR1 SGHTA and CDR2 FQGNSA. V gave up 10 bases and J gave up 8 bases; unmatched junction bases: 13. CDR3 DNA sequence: TGTGCCACCGACAGCCATAGCGGGGGGGCCGATGAGCAGTTCTTC. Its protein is CATDSHSGGADEQFF.

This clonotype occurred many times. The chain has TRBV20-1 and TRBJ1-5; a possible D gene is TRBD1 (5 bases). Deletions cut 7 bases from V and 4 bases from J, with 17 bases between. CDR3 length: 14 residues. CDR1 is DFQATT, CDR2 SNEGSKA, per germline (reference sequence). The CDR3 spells CSVQTGTENQPQHF. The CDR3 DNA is TGCAGTGTTCAGACCGGGACCGAGAATCAGCCCCAGCATTTT.

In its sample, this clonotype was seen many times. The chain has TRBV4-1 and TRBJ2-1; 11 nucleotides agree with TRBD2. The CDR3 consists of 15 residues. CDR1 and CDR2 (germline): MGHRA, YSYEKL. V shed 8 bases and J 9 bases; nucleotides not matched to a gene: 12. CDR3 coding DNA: TGCGCCAGCCGAGGGATAGCGGGGGGGCGGGGTGAGCAGTTCTTC. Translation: CASRGIAGGRGEQFF.

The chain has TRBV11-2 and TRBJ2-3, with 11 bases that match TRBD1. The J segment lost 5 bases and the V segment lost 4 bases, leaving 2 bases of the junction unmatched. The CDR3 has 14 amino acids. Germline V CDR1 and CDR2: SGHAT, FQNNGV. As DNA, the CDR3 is TGTGCCAGCAGCTACGGGACAGGGGGAGATACGCAGTATTTT. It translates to CASSYGTGGDTQYF.

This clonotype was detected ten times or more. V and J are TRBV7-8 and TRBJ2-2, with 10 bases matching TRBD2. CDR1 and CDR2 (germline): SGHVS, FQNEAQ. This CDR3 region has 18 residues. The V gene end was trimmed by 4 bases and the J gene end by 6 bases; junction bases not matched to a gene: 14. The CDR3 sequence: CASSSAASGRNRAGELFF. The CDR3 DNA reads TGTGCCAGCAGCTCAGCAGCTAGCGGGAGAAATAGGGCCGGGGAGCTGTTTTTT.

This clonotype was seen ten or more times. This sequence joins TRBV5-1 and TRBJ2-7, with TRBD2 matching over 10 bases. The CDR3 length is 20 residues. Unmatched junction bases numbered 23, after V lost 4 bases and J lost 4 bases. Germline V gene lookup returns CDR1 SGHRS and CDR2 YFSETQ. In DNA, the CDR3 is TGCGCCAGCAGCCCAAGGTCCGGGTGGAGAAAGCGGGAGGGCCAGTACGAGCAGTACTTC. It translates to CASSPRSGWRKREGQYEQYF. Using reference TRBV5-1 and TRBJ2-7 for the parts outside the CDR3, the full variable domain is KAGVTQTPRYLIKTRGQQVTLSCSPISGHRSVSWYQQTPGQGLQFLFEYFSETQRNKGNFPGRFSGRQFSNSRSEMNVSTLELGDSALYLCASSPRSGWRKREGQYEQYFGPGTRLTVT.

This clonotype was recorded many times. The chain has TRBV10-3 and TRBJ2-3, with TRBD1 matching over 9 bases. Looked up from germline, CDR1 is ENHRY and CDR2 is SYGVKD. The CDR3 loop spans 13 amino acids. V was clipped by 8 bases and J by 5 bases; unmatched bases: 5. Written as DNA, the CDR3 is TGTGCCATCGGGGACAGGGAGAGAGATACGCAGTATTTT. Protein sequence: CAIGDRERDTQYF.

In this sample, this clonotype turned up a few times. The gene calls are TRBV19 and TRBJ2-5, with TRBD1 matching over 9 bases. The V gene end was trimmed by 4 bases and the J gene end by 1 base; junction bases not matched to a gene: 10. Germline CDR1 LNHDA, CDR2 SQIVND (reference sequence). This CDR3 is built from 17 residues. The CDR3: CASSRTGPDRGQETQYF. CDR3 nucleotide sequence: TGTGCCAGTAGTAGAACCGGGCCGGACAGGGGCCAAGAGACCCAGTACTTC. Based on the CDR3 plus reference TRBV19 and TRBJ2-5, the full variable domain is DGGITQSPKYLFRKEGQNVTLSCEQNLNHDAMYWYRQDPGQGLRLIYYSQIVNDFQKGDIAEGYSVSREKKESFPLTVTSAQKNPTAFYLCASSRTGPDRGQETQYFGPGTRLLVL.

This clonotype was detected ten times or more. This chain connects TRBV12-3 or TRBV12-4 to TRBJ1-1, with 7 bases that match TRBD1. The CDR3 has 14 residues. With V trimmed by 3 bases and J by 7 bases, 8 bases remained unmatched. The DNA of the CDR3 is TGTGCCAGCAGTTTCGGCGGGCAGGGGGTTGAAGCTTTCTTT. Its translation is CASSFGGQGVEAFF.

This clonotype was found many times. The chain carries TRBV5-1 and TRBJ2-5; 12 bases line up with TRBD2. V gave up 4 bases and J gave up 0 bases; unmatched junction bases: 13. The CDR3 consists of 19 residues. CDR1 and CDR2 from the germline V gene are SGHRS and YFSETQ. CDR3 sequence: CASSRESTSGRVYQETQYF. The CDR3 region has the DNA TGCGCCAGCAGCCGGGAATCGACTAGCGGGAGAGTTTACCAAGAGACCCAGTACTTC. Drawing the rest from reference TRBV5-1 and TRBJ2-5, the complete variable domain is KAGVTQTPRYLIKTRGQQVTLSCSPISGHRSVSWYQQTPGQGLQFLFEYFSETQRNKGNFPGRFSGRQFSNSRSEMNVSTLELGDSALYLCASSRESTSGRVYQETQYFGPGTRLLVL.

The CDR3 sequence: CASSRDLNSDTQYF. DNA of the CDR3: TGTGCCAGCAGCCGGGACTTAAATTCAGATACGCAGTATTTT. V and J are TRBV7-2 and TRBJ2-3, with D possibly TRBD2 on 6 matching bases. From germline, CDR1 is SGHTA and CDR2 FQGNSA. V was clipped by 5 bases and J by 4 bases, with 13 bases between them. The CDR3 runs to 14 residues. The full variable domain, with the rest looked up from reference TRBV7-2 and TRBJ2-3, is GAGVSQSPSNKVTEKGKDVELRCDPISGHTALYWYRQSLGQGLEFLIYFQGNSAPDKSGLPSDRFSAERTGGSVSTLTIQRTQQEDSAVYLCASSRDLNSDTQYFGPGTRLTVL.

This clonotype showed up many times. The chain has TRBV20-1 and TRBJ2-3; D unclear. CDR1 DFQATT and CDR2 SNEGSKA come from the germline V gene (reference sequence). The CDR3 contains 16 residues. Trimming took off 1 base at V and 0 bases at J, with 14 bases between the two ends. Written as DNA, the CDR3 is TGCAGTGCTAGAGTCCTGACCGGTACAAGCACAGATACGCAGTATTTT. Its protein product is CSARVLTGTSTDTQYF.

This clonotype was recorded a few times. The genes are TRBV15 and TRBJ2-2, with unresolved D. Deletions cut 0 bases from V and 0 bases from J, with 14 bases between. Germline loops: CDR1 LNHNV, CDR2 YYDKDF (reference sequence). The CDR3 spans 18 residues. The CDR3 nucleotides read TGTGCCACCAGCAGAGATCTTCCAAGATACGCGAACACCGGGGAGCTGTTTTTT. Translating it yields CATSRDLPRYANTGELFF. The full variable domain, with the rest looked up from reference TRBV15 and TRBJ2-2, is DAMVIQNPRYQVTQFGKPVTLSCSQTLNHNVMYWYQQKSSQAPKLLFHYYDKDFNNEADTPDNFQSRRPNTSFCFLDIRSPGLGDTAMYLCATSRDLPRYANTGELFFGEGSRLTVL.

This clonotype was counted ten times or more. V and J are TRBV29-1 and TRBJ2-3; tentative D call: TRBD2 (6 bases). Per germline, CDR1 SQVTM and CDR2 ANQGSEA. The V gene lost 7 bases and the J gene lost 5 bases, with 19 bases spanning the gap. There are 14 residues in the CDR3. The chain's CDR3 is CSAGVGSVGDTQYF. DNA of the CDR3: TGCAGCGCTGGGGTCGGGAGCGTGGGAGATACGCAGTATTTT.